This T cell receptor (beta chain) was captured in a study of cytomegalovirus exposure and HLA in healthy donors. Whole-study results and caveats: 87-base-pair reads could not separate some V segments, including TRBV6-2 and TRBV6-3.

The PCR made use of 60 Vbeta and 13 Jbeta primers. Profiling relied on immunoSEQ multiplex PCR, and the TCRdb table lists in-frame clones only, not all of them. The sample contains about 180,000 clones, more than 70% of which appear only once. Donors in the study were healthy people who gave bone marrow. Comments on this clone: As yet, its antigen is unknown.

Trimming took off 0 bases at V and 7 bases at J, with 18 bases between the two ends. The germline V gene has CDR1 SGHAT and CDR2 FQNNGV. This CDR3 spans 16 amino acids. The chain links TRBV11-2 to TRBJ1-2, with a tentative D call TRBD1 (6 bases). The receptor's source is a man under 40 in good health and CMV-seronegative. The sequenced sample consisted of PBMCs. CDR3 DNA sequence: TGTGCCAGCAGCTTAGATAACGACCCAGGGGTAGTTGGCTACACCTTC. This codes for CASSLDNDPGVVGYTF.